These 23 T cell receptor beta chains share one sample of origin, sequenced in a study of glioma-infiltrating T cells. Using RNA template, CDR3s of TCR alpha and beta were amplified with iRepertoire arm-PCR. From the multiplex PCR reads, TCRdb called clonotypes with MiXCR, one entry per CDR3 protein. This table has 100,000 to 150,000 distinct CDR3 sequences, 24% appearing once. The sample consisted of glioma tissue, nonneoplastic brain tissue, or PBMCs (not recorded which). The source of these receptors is a human donor with low-grade glioma or glioblastoma, undergoing nonglioma brain surgery, or in good health (not recorded which).

V is TRBV4-1 and J is TRBJ1-5; 8 bases are shared with TRBD1. V gave up 1 base and J gave up 6 bases; unmatched junction bases: 11. Germline V gene lookup returns CDR1 MGHRA and CDR2 YSYEKL. The CDR3 extends over 17 amino acids. As DNA, the CDR3 is TGCGCCAGCAGCCAAGCTCGGGGCAGGGGGCACGGTCAGCCCCAGCATTTT. Protein sequence: CASSQARGRGHGQPQHF.

This clonotype was recorded at least ten times. The chain links TRBV20-1 to TRBJ2-3; D unclear. CDR1 is DFQATT and CDR2 is SNEGSKA in the germline V gene (reference sequence). The CDR3 runs 15 residues. V dropped 6 bases and J dropped 3 bases, with 19 bases sitting between them. CDR3 sequence: CSAPERGTVTDTQYF. The DNA for the CDR3 is TGCAGTGCCCCAGAACGCGGCACGGTAACAGATACGCAGTATTTT.

This clonotype was observed at least ten times. The gene calls are TRBV2 and TRBJ1-2, with 7 bases that match TRBD1. The CDR3 extends over 13 amino acids. The ends lost 7 bases at V and 8 bases at J; junction bases unmatched: 10. Germline V gene lookup returns CDR1 SNHLY and CDR2 FYNNEI. The CDR3 spells CASNLDRAEGYTF. CDR3 DNA: TGTGCCAGCAACCTAGACAGGGCGGAAGGCTACACCTTC.

With respect to this clonotype: One end of the junction fails to match germline, which may point to a read error. V usage is TRBV29-1 and J usage is TRBJ1-3; D may be TRBD1 (6 bases). The CDR3 is made up of 14 amino acids. The germline V gene encodes CDR1 SQVTM and CDR2 ANQGSEA. The chain's CDR3 is CSVADRSFGNTICF. The CDR3 bases are TGCAGCGTTGCGGACAGATCGTTTGGAAACACCATATGTTTT.

As concerns this clonotype: At one end, the junction sequence differs from germline, possibly due to a read error. This chain connects TRBV28 to TRBJ1-5; D not certain. The CDR3 loop spans 14 amino acids. The germline gives CDR1 MDHEN, CDR2 SYDVKM. Here the CDR3 reads CASSESAAWEPRHF. For the CDR3, the DNA is TGTGCCAGCAGTGAATCGGCGGCCTGGGAGCCCCGGCATTTT. Full variable domain (remainder filled in from reference TRBV28 and TRBJ1-5): DVKVTQSSRYLVKRTGEKVFLECVQDMDHENMFWYRQDPGLGLRLIYFSYDVKMKEKGDIPEGYSVSREKKERFSLILESASTNQTSMYLCASSESAAWEPRHFGDGTRLSIL.

V usage is TRBV24-1 and J usage is TRBJ2-1; D remains unclear. Trimming cost V 5 bases and J 1 base, with 11 bases left between them. CDR1 and CDR2 (germline): KGHDR, SFDVKD. This CDR3 is 15 amino acids long. The CDR3 sequence is CATSGRTLSYNEQFF. In nucleotides, the CDR3 is TGTGCCACCAGTGGTAGGACGTTGTCCTACAATGAGCAGTTCTTC.

This clonotype was seen at least ten times. The chain recombines TRBV6-1 with TRBJ2-7; TRBD1 matches 7 bases. Looked up from germline, CDR1 is MNHNS and CDR2 is SASEGT. CDR3 length equals 14 residues. J gave up 1 base and V 6 bases, and 6 bases lay outside the gene matches. CDR3: CASRETGSSYEQYV. The CDR3 bases are TGTGCCAGCAGGGAGACAGGGTCTTCCTACGAGCAGTACGTC.

This chain connects TRBV27 to TRBJ2-7, with 8 positions matching TRBD1. The CDR3 extends over 13 amino acids. Per germline, CDR1 MNHEY and CDR2 SMNVEV (reference sequence). Germline trimming cut 2 bases from V and 4 bases from J; bases unmatched to any gene: 1. The CDR3 sequence: CASSLTGGYEQYV. The CDR3 bases are TGTGCCAGCAGTTTAACAGGGGGGTACGAGCAGTACGTC.

The gene calls are TRBV2 and TRBJ2-1; 8 bases are shared with TRBD1. This CDR3 is built from 14 residues. V lost 3 bases, J lost 4 bases, and 2 bases stayed unmatched. In germline, CDR1 is SNHLY, CDR2 FYNNEI. The CDR3 loop is CASSDRGLYNEQFF. CDR3 DNA sequence: TGTGCCAGCAGTGACAGGGGGCTGTACAATGAGCAGTTCTTC.

The V call is TRBV2, the J call TRBJ1-2; a possible D gene is TRBD1 (6 bases). This CDR3 has 12 residues. Trimming left V 11 bases short and J 4 bases short, with 14 bases between. Germline V gene sequence: CDR1 SNHLY, CDR2 FYNNEI. CDR3 region: CAGKQGVYGYTF. DNA of the CDR3: TGTGCCGGAAAACAGGGTGTCTATGGCTACACCTTC.

The sample holds a few counts of this clonotype. The chain links TRBV6-6 to TRBJ1-6; D is uncertain. The CDR3 extends over 17 amino acids. The V and J ends lost 0 bases and 5 bases respectively, with 14 bases between them. Germline V gene data show CDR1 as MNHNY and CDR2 as SVGAGI (reference sequence). The CDR3 nucleotides are TGTGCCAGCAGTTACTCTTTGCGGAGAATGAATAATTCACCCCTCCACTTT. Amino acid sequence: CASSYSLRRMNNSPLHF.

This clonotype has more than one count but fewer than ten. In DNA form, the CDR3 reads TGTGCCAGCAGCTTAGGTCAAGCCACTGAAGCTTTCTTT. Protein sequence: CASSLGQATEAFF. The chain recombines TRBV7-2 with TRBJ1-1; D is unclear. The CDR3 runs 13 residues. V lost 1 base, J lost 4 bases, and 7 bases lay in between. Germline CDR1 reads SGHTA; CDR2 reads FQGNSA. Together with reference TRBV7-2 and TRBJ1-1, the CDR3 gives the full variable domain: GAGVSQSPSNKVTEKGKDVELRCDPISGHTALYWYRQSLGQGLEFLIYFQGNSAPDKSGLPSDRFSAERTGGSVSTLTIQRTQQEDSAVYLCASSLGQATEAFFGQGTRLTVV.

The rearrangement links TRBV6-4 to TRBJ2-1; D assignment may be TRBD1 or TRBD2 (5 bases each). Trimming removed 6 bases from V and 11 bases from J, with 14 bases in between. Germline V gives CDR1 MRHNA, CDR2 SNTAGT. CDR3 length equals 12 residues. The CDR3 DNA reads as TGTGCCAGCAGGGGACGGATCCCCAAGCAGTTCTTC. This gives the protein CASRGRIPKQFF.

This clonotype was seen many times. The chain couples TRBV27 to TRBJ2-2; 13 bases are a match to TRBD2. Germline V lookup: CDR1 MNHEY, CDR2 SMNVEV (reference sequence). There are 18 residues in the CDR3. Losses at the gene ends were 0 bases for V and 4 bases for J; bases not matched to a gene: 5. The chain's CDR3 is CASSLSGLAGARTGELFF. CDR3 in DNA: TGTGCCAGCAGTTTATCCGGACTAGCGGGAGCGCGCACCGGGGAGCTGTTTTTT.

This clonotype came up a few times. V usage is TRBV6-1 and J usage is TRBJ2-2; D perhaps matches TRBD1 (6 bases). V lost 6 bases to trimming and J lost 6 bases, with 14 bases between them. CDR3 length: 14 residues. CDR1 MNHNS and CDR2 SASEGT come from the germline V gene. This CDR3 is CASSSRGFSGELFF. In nucleotides, the CDR3 is TGTGCCAGCAGCTCGAGGGGGTTTTCCGGGGAGCTGTTTTTT.

The chain joins TRBV28 to TRBJ2-7; D might be TRBD1 (5 bases). V was pared by 5 bases and J by 3 bases, with 11 bases between. The CDR3 has 13 residues. Germline assignment: CDR1 MDHEN and CDR2 SYDVKM. In nucleotides, the CDR3 is TGTGCCAGCAGTGGAACCACAGGCTACGAGCAGTACGTC. Encoded protein: CASSGTTGYEQYV.

The V and J genes are TRBV7-9 and TRBJ2-3, with D hard to call. This CDR3 has 14 amino acids. Germline-derived CDR1 and CDR2 are SEHNR and FQNEAQ (reference sequence). V was pared by 5 bases and J by 4 bases, with 13 bases between. CDR3: CASSARKRADTQYF. Written as DNA, the CDR3 is TGTGCCAGCAGCGCGAGGAAAAGGGCAGATACGCAGTATTTT.

This clonotype was seen repeatedly, ten times or more. This chain uses TRBV27 with TRBJ2-7; 9 nucleotides match TRBD1. CDR1 is MNHEY, CDR2 SMNVEV, per germline (reference sequence). This CDR3 region has 16 residues. Trimming removed 3 bases from V and 3 bases from J; junction bases left unmatched: 9. The CDR3 nucleotides are TGTGCCAGCAGTTTTATGGACAGGGGTAATCGCTACGAGCAGTACGTC. Translating it yields CASSFMDRGNRYEQYV.

This clonotype was found a few times. The chain recombines TRBV4-1 with TRBJ2-5; D gene uncertain. The length of the CDR3 is 14 residues. Trimming removed 0 bases from V and 4 bases from J, with 9 bases in between. Germline-derived CDR1 and CDR2 are MGHRA and YSYEKL. CDR3 coding DNA: TGCGCCAGCAGCCAAGAGGGGATGTCAGAGACCCAGTACTTC. Encoded protein: CASSQEGMSETQYF.

This clonotype was seen just once. A read error may be the cause here, since a much bigger clone is one base away. The rearrangement uses TRBV6-1 and TRBJ1-1; no reliable D call. CDR1 is MNHNS and CDR2 is SASEGT in the germline V gene. The CDR3 covers 14 residues. Trimming left V 5 bases short and J 3 bases short, with 13 bases between. The CDR3 reads CASSPRRADTEAFF. The CDR3 nucleotides read TGTGCCAGCAGTCCCCGCCGGGCGGACACTGAAGCTTTCTTT.

This clonotype has at least ten counts. CDR3 region: CASSLGQGAGEQFF. The CDR3 DNA is TGTGCCAGCAGCTTAGGACAGGGGGCGGGTGAGCAGTTCTTC. The chain combines TRBV7-2 with TRBJ2-1; 10 nucleotides align to TRBD1. The CDR3 contains 14 residues. Germline CDR1 reads SGHTA; CDR2 reads FQGNSA. V gave up 1 base and J gave up 9 bases; unmatched junction bases: 3.

The table lists this clonotype with a few counts. The gene calls are TRBV19 and TRBJ2-2; D gene ambiguous. The CDR3 loop spans 13 amino acids. V was shortened by 5 bases and J by 2 bases, with 6 bases between the two germline ends. The germline V gene has CDR1 LNHDA and CDR2 SQIVND (reference sequence). The CDR3 sequence is CASSWGNTGELFF. CDR3 DNA: TGTGCCAGTAGTTGGGGAAACACCGGGGAGCTGTTTTTT. The variable domain in full, with the rest retrieved from reference TRBV19 and TRBJ2-2, is DGGITQSPKYLFRKEGQNVTLSCEQNLNHDAMYWYRQDPGQGLRLIYYSQIVNDFQKGDIAEGYSVSREKKESFPLTVTSAQKNPTAFYLCASSWGNTGELFFGEGSRLTVL.

This clonotype came up a few times. The chain joins TRBV7-9 to TRBJ2-5; 8 bases fit TRBD2. The junction had 3 bases not matched to a gene; V was cut back by 1 base and J by 5 bases. CDR3 length: 14 amino acids. Germline V gene lookup returns CDR1 SEHNR and CDR2 FQNEAQ (reference sequence). Here the CDR3 reads CASSLGVAGETQYF. CDR3 nucleotides: TGTGCCAGCAGCTTAGGAGTAGCGGGGGAGACCCAGTACTTC.